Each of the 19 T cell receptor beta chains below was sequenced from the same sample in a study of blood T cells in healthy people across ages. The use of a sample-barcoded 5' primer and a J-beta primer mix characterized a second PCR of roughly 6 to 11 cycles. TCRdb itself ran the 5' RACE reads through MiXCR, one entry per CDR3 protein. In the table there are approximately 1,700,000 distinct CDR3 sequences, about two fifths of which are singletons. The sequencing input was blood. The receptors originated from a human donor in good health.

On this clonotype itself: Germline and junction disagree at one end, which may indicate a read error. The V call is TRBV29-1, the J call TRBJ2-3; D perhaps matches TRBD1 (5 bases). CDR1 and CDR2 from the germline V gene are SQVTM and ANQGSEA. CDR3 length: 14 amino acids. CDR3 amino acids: CSVEVGRVTGTQYF. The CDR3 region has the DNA TGCAGCGTTGAGGTGGGCAGGGTAACAGGTACGCAGTATTTT.

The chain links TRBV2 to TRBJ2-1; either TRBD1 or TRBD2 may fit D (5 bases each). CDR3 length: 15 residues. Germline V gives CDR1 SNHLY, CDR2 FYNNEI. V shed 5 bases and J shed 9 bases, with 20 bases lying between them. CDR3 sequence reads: CASSKTGLNGGEQFF. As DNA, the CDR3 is TGTGCCAGCAGTAAAACAGGACTTAATGGGGGTGAGCAGTTCTTC.

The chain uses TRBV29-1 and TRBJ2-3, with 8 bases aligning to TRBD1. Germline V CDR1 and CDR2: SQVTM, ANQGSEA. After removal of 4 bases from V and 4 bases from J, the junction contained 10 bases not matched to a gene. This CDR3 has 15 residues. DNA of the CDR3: TGCAGCGTTGTGGTGGGCAGGGGGCGCGCAGATACGCAGTATTTT. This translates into CSVVVGRGRADTQYF.

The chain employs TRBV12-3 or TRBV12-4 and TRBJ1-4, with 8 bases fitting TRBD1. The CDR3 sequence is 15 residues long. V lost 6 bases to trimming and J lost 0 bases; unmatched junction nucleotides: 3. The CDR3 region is CASRRTGSTNEKLFF. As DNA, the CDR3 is TGTGCCAGCAGGAGGACAGGGTCAACTAATGAAAAACTGTTTTTT.

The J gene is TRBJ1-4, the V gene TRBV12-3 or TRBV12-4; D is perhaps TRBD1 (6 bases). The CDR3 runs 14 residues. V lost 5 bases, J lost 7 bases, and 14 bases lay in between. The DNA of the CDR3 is TGTGCCAGCAGTCCAGGGAGGGGGGGTGAAAAACTGTTTTTT. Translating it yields CASSPGRGGEKLFF.

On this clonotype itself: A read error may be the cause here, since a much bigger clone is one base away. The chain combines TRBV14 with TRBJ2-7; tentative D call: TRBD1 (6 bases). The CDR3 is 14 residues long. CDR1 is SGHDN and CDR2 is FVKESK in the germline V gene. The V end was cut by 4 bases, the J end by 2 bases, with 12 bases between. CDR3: CASSPQGIPYEQYF. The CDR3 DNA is TGTGCCAGCAGCCCCCAGGGGATCCCCTACGAGCAGTACTTC. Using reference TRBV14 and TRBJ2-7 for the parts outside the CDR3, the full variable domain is EAGVTQFPSHSVIEKGQTVTLRCDPISGHDNLYWYRRVMGKEIKFLLHFVKESKQDESGMPNNRFLAERTGGTYSTLKVQPAELEDSGVYFCASSPQGIPYEQYFGPGTRLTVT.

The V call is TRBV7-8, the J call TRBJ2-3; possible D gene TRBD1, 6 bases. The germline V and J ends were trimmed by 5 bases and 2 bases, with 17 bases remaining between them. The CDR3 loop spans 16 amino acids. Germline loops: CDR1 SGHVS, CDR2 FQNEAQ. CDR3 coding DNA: TGTGCCAGCAGCCTGTATTCAGGGGCCAACACAGATACGCAGTATTTT. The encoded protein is CASSLYSGANTDTQYF.

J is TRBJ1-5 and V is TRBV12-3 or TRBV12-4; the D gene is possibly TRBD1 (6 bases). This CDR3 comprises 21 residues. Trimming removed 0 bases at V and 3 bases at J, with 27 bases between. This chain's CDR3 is CASSLATGWGLRRHFNQPQHF. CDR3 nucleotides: TGTGCCAGCAGTTTAGCGACAGGCTGGGGATTAAGACGACATTTCAATCAGCCCCAGCATTTT.

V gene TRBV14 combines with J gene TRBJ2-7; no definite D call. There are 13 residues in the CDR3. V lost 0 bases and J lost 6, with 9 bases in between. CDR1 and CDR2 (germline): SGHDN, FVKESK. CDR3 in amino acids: CASSQDLESEQYF. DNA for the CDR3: TGTGCCAGCAGCCAAGATCTGGAAAGCGAGCAGTACTTC.

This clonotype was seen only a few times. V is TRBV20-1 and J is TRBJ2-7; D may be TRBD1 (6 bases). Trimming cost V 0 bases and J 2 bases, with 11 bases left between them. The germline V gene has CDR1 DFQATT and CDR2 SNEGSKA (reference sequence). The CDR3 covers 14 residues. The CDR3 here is CSARDLAGAYEQYF. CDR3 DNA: TGCAGTGCTAGAGATCTGGCAGGGGCCTACGAGCAGTACTTC.

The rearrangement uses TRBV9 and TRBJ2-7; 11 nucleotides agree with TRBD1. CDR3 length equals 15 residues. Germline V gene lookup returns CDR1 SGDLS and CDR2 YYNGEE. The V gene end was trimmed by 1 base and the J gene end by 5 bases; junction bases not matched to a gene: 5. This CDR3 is CASSVSGTGGNEQYF. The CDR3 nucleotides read TGTGCCAGCAGCGTAAGCGGGACAGGGGGAAACGAGCAGTACTTC.

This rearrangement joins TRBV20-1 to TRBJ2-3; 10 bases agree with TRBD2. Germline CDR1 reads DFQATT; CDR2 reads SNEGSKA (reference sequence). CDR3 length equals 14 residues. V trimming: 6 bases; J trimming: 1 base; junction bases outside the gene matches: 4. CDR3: CSAHLAGGTDTQYF. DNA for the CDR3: TGCAGTGCGCATCTAGCGGGGGGCACAGATACGCAGTATTTT.

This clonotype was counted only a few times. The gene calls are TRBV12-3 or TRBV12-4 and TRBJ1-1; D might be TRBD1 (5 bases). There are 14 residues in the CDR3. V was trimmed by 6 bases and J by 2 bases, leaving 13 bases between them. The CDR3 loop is CASRPMGGNTEAFF. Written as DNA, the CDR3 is TGTGCCAGCAGACCAATGGGGGGTAACACTGAAGCTTTCTTT.

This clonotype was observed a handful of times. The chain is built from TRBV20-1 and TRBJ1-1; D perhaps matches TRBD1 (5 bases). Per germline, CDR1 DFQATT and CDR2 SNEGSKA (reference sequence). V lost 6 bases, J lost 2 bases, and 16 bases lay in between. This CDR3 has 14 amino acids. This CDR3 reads CSAAKGAYNTEAFF. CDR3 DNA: TGCAGTGCCGCAAAAGGGGCTTATAACACTGAAGCTTTCTTT.

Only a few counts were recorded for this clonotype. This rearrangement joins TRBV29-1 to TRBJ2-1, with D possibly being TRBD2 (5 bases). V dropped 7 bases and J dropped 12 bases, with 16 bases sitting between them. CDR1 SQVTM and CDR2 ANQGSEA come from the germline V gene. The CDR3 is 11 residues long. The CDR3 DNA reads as TGCAGCGCTGATGAGGGCCTGGGGCAGTTCTTC. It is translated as CSADEGLGQFF.

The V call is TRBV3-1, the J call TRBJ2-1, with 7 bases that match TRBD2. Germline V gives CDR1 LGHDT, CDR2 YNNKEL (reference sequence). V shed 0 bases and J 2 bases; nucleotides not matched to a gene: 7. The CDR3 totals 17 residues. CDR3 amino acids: CASSQDQAAGAYNEQFF. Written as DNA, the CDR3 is TGTGCCAGCAGCCAAGATCAGGCGGCGGGGGCCTACAATGAGCAGTTCTTC.

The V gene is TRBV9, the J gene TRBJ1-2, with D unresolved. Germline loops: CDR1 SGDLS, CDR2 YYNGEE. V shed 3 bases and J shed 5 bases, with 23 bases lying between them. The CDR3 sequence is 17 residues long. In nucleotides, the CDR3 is TGTGCCAGCAGCGGCGGAGGCCCACCCGGAGTTGGGTATGGCTACACCTTC. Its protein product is CASSGGGPPGVGYGYTF.

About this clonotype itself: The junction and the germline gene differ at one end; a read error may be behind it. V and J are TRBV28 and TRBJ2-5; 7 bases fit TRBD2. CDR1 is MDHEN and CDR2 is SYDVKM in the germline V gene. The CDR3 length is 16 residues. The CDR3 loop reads CVSSLWRSSGGETQYF. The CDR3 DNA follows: TGTGTCAGCAGTTTATGGCGATCCTCGGGGGGAGAGACCCAGTACTTC.

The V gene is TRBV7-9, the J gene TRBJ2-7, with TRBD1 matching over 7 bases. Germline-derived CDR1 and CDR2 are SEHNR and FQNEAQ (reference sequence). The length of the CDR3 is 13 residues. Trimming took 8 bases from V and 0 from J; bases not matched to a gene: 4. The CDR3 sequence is CASVTGNSYEQYF. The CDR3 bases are TGTGCCAGCGTGACAGGGAACTCCTACGAGCAGTACTTC. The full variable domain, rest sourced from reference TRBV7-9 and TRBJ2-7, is DTGVSQNPRHKITKRGQNVTFRCDPISEHNRLYWYRQTLGQGPEFLTYFQNEAQLEKSRLLSDRFSAERPKGSFSTLEIQRTEQGDSAMYLCASVTGNSYEQYFGPGTRLTVT.